The TCR beta chain under discussion was sequenced for a study of CD8 T cells in ankylosing spondylitis. The CDR3 is 14 residues long. Germline assignment: CDR1 SGHVS and CDR2 FQNEAQ. With 2 bases removed from V and 5 bases from J, the gap between germline ends came to 7 bases. Study-level points and caveats: The study identified a TCR beta motif of several highly homologous variants that appeared characteristic of ankylosing spondylitis blood.

From the 5' RACE reads, TCRdb called clonotypes with MiXCR, one entry per CDR3 protein. The sample records under 450,000 distinct CDR3 sequences, 17% being singletons. Points on this clonotype: Its antigen is unidentified.

Sequences were obtained from blood, either unsorted or a sorted T cell fraction (not recorded which). The chain joins TRBV7-8 to TRBJ1-6; D is unresolved. The sequence was collected from a male donor with ankylosing spondylitis. The CDR3 loop is CASSLYANNSPLHF. The CDR3 nucleotides read TGTGCCAGCAGCTTATATGCTAATAATTCACCCCTCCACTTT.